These 29 T cell receptor beta chains came from one sample sequenced in a study of shared clonotypes between healthy human individuals. Naive CD8 cells, CD45RO-negative and positively selected for CCR7, excluded terminally differentiated effector memory CD45RA+ cells. Profiled with immunoSEQ multiplex PCR; TCRdb holds only in-frame clones, not every one. The data hold millions of clones, with about 92% observed a single time. Sample: naive CD8+ T cells from PBMCs. The source of these receptors is a man aged 18 to 30 in good health. Some clones in this sample may be carry-over from other donors' samples.

This clone was recorded once. The J gene is TRBJ2-6, the V gene TRBV6-6; D is undetermined. The germline V gene encodes CDR1 MNHNY and CDR2 SVGAGI (reference sequence). The V gene lost 10 bases and the J gene lost 0 bases, with 13 bases spanning the gap. The CDR3 is 15 amino acids. The DNA of the CDR3 is TGTGCCACCGACCGCTTCAGCTCTGGGGCCAACGTCCTGACTTTC. Its protein product is CATDRFSSGANVLTF.

This clone was recorded once. V usage is TRBV10-2 and J usage is TRBJ2-1, with 12 positions matching TRBD2. The V gene's germline CDR1 is WSHSY and CDR2 SAAADI. The CDR3 spans 18 residues. V lost 5 bases and J lost 3; bases outside the gene matches: 11. The CDR3 here is CASSYPLAGGPNYNEQFF. The CDR3 DNA follows: TGCGCCAGCAGTTACCCCCTAGCGGGAGGGCCAAACTACAATGAGCAGTTCTTC.

Points on this clone: Other nucleotide sequences from this sample produce the same CDR3. The rearrangement joins TRBV28 to TRBJ2-2, with TRBD1 matching over 7 bases. There are 14 residues in the CDR3. The germline V gene encodes CDR1 MDHEN and CDR2 SYDVKM. J gave up 0 bases and V 5 bases, and 0 bases lay outside the gene matches. The CDR3 DNA is TGTGCCAGCAGTCAGGGGGCGAACACCGGGGAGCTGTTTTTT. Translating it yields CASSQGANTGELFF.

The chain uses TRBV9 and TRBJ2-2; D gene uncertain. The CDR3 runs 12 residues. The V gene lost 3 bases and the J gene lost 6 bases, with 6 bases spanning the gap. Germline V gene sequence: CDR1 SGDLS, CDR2 YYNGEE. The CDR3 sequence: CASSGAPGELFF. DNA of the CDR3: TGTGCCAGCAGCGGGGCCCCCGGGGAGCTGTTTTTT.

This clone has a handful of counts. The sample carries other DNA sequences with the same CDR3. The rearrangement links TRBV7-9 to TRBJ1-1; tentatively, D is TRBD1 (5 bases). Trimming took off 0 bases at V and 4 bases at J, with 9 bases between the two ends. The CDR3 contains 14 residues. Germline V CDR1 and CDR2: SEHNR, FQNEAQ (reference sequence). CDR3 DNA: TGTGCCAGCAGCTTAGCGGGGGGGATCACTGAAGCTTTCTTT. This gives the protein CASSLAGGITEAFF.

The chain joins TRBV7-9 to TRBJ2-1, with D hard to call. CDR1 is SEHNR and CDR2 is FQNEAQ in the germline V gene (reference sequence). This CDR3 has 13 residues. The V end was cut by 2 bases, the J end by 5 bases, with 7 bases between. CDR3 DNA sequence: TGTGCCAGCAGCTTATCCAGGAACAATGAGCAGTTCTTC. This sequence encodes CASSLSRNNEQFF.

The CDR3 DNA sequence: TGTGCCAGCAGCTTTGCAGACAGGGGATATAGCAATCAGCCCCAGCATTTT. It translates to CASSFADRGYSNQPQHF. The genes are TRBV7-9 and TRBJ1-5; the match to TRBD1 covers 8 bases. The germline V gene has CDR1 SEHNR and CDR2 FQNEAQ (reference sequence). J lost 0 bases, V lost 3 bases, and 7 bases had no gene match. This CDR3 spans 17 amino acids.

This sequence joins TRBV28 and TRBJ2-3; TRBD2 might be the D (5 bases). The length of the CDR3 is 15 residues. Germline V lookup: CDR1 MDHEN, CDR2 SYDVKM. V lost 4 bases and J lost 1, with 12 bases in between. The CDR3 loop reads CASSYEGGRTDTQYF. CDR3 sequence (DNA): TGTGCCAGCAGTTACGAGGGCGGCCGCACAGATACGCAGTATTTT.

This clone showed up just once. The chain couples TRBV30 to TRBJ2-7; possibly TRBD1 for D (6 bases). V was trimmed by 5 bases and J by 4 bases, leaving 9 bases between them. Germline CDR1 and CDR2: GTSNPN and SVGIG (reference sequence). CDR3 size: 11 residues. The CDR3 DNA reads TGTGCCTGGGGGCAGGGGTACGAGCAGTACTTC. Amino acid sequence: CAWGQGYEQYF.

The chain joins TRBV6-5 to TRBJ1-2; no clear D. This CDR3 is 16 amino acids long. V dropped 0 bases and J dropped 4 bases, with 15 bases sitting between them. The germline CDR1 and CDR2 sequences are MNHEY and SVGAGI. The CDR3 protein is CASSYSSSGRGYGYTF. In nucleotides, the CDR3 is TGTGCCAGCAGTTACTCGAGTTCCGGACGAGGCTATGGCTACACCTTC.

The chain joins TRBV6-6 to TRBJ2-3, with D tentatively TRBD1 or TRBD2 (5 bases each). The CDR3 runs 16 residues. V dropped 2 bases and J dropped 4 bases, with 16 bases sitting between them. Germline lookup yields CDR1 MNHNY and CDR2 SVGAGI (reference sequence). The chain's CDR3 is CASSYLGRGPPDTQYF. The CDR3 region has the DNA TGTGCCAGCAGTTACCTCGGTCGGGGCCCCCCAGATACGCAGTATTTT.

The chain links TRBV9 to TRBJ2-7; D is uncertain. This CDR3 spans 15 amino acids. CDR1 and CDR2 (germline): SGDLS, YYNGEE. V lost 0 bases and J lost 3, with 13 bases in between. CDR3 sequence reads: CASSVGANPHYEQYF. CDR3 sequence (DNA): TGTGCCAGCAGCGTAGGGGCTAACCCTCACTACGAGCAGTACTTC.

The CDR3 DNA reads as TGTGCCAGCAGTCCGGGGACAGGAATATACGAGCAGTACTTC. Translating it yields CASSPGTGIYEQYF. V usage is TRBV7-6 and J usage is TRBJ2-7; 8 positions agree with TRBD1. V lost 6 bases, J lost 4 bases, and 8 bases stayed unmatched. This CDR3 is 14 amino acids long. Germline values: CDR1 SGHVS, CDR2 FNYEAQ.

This chain connects TRBV28 to TRBJ2-2; D unresolved. Trimming removed 1 base at V and 7 bases at J, with 13 bases between. Looked up from germline, CDR1 is MDHEN and CDR2 is SYDVKM. The CDR3 is 15 amino acids. The CDR3 nucleotides read TGTGCCAGCAGTTTATTTTCCTTTGGCGGCGGGGAGCTGTTTTTT. It yields the protein CASSLFSFGGGELFF.

The chain is built from TRBV5-6 and TRBJ2-7; no firm D call. CDR1 is SGHDT and CDR2 is YYEEEE in the germline V gene. V lost 2 bases, J lost 3 bases, and 12 bases lay in between. The CDR3 covers 14 residues. The CDR3 here is CASSLRGNLYEQYF. CDR3 nucleotides: TGTGCCAGCAGCTTACGTGGGAATCTCTACGAGCAGTACTTC. Variable domain in full (rest from reference TRBV5-6 and TRBJ2-7): DAGVTQSPTHLIKTRGQQVTLRCSPKSGHDTVSWYQQALGQGPQFIFQYYEEEERQRGNFPDRFSGHQFPNYSSELNVNALLLGDSALYLCASSLRGNLYEQYFGPGTRLTVT.

Here the CDR3 DNA reads TGTGCCAGCAGTCGCACAGGGGACGGAGAGACCCAGTACTTC. Translating gives CASSRTGDGETQYF. The chain employs TRBV7-9 and TRBJ2-5; the match to TRBD1 covers 7 bases. The germline V gene encodes CDR1 SEHNR and CDR2 FQNEAQ (reference sequence). This CDR3 has 14 amino acids. Losses at the gene ends were 6 bases for V and 4 bases for J; bases not matched to a gene: 8.

Here the CDR3 DNA reads TGCGCCAGCAGTTCGGGGGGGAACTCTGGAAACACCATATATTTT. Translation: CASSSGGNSGNTIYF. The chain combines TRBV4-3 with TRBJ1-3, with D possibly being TRBD1 (5 bases). This CDR3 comprises 15 residues. Germline CDR1 LGHNA, CDR2 YSLEER. V lost 6 bases and J lost 0, with 12 bases in between.

As to this clone: The same CDR3 arises from other DNA sequences in this sample as well. The chain joins TRBV27 to TRBJ1-2; 7 bases map to TRBD1. Trimming took 3 bases from V and 4 from J; bases not matched to a gene: 2. Germline lookup yields CDR1 MNHEY and CDR2 SMNVEV (reference sequence). This CDR3 comprises 13 residues. The CDR3 DNA is TGTGCCAGCAGTTTGCGGACAGGCTATGGCTACACCTTC. Amino acids: CASSLRTGYGYTF.

The genes are TRBV9 and TRBJ2-2; 15 bases fit TRBD2. With V trimmed by 3 bases and J by 1 base, 4 bases remained unmatched. The CDR3 consists of 18 residues. Germline lookup yields CDR1 SGDLS and CDR2 YYNGEE. The CDR3 DNA sequence: TGTGCCAGCAGCGCCCCGGGACTAGCGGGAGGGAACACCGGGGAGCTGTTTTTT. This translates into CASSAPGLAGGNTGELFF.

Remarks on this clone: Other DNA variants within this sample encode the same CDR3. The chain carries TRBV7-9 and TRBJ1-2, with TRBD1 as a possible D gene (6 bases). This CDR3 is 12 amino acids long. V lost 5 bases and J lost 8, with 12 bases in between. Germline V gives CDR1 SEHNR, CDR2 FQNEAQ (reference sequence). The CDR3 loop reads CASSPGGGGYTF. Written as DNA, the CDR3 is TGTGCCAGCAGCCCCGGAGGGGGAGGCTACACCTTC.

V gene TRBV6-6 combines with J gene TRBJ2-5; D call uncertain. Germline V gene data show CDR1 as MNHNY and CDR2 as SVGAGI (reference sequence). Trimming took 5 bases from V and 2 from J, leaving 9 bases between them. The CDR3 length is 13 residues. Here the CDR3 reads CASSGREQETQYF. DNA of the CDR3: TGTGCCAGCAGTGGCAGAGAGCAAGAGACCCAGTACTTC.

The rearrangement links TRBV27 to TRBJ2-1; D may be TRBD2 (5 bases). CDR3 length equals 15 residues. Germline values: CDR1 MNHEY, CDR2 SMNVEV (reference sequence). V lost 5 bases and J 2 bases, leaving 13 bases between the germline ends. CDR3 DNA: TGTGCCAGCAGTCGTCGGGAACCTGCCTACAATGAGCAGTTCTTC. Amino acids: CASSRREPAYNEQFF.

The chain carries TRBV7-2 and TRBJ2-7; D is perhaps TRBD1 or TRBD2 (5 bases each). Germline V CDR1 and CDR2: SGHTA, FQGNSA. The CDR3 has 15 residues. The V end was cut by 3 bases, the J end by 0 bases, with 12 bases between. The DNA of the CDR3 is TGTGCCAGCAGCTTCGGGGACGTGACCTCCTACGAGCAGTACTTC. This codes for CASSFGDVTSYEQYF.

CDR3: CASSDALPYNEQFF. CDR3 sequence (DNA): TGTGCCAGCAGTGACGCCCTTCCCTACAATGAGCAGTTCTTC. This sequence joins TRBV25-1 and TRBJ2-1; D is undetermined. The CDR3 spans 14 residues. V was pared by 3 bases and J by 2 bases, with 8 bases between. Germline V gives CDR1 MGHDK, CDR2 SYGVNS.

This clone occurred a few times. The gene calls are TRBV25-1 and TRBJ1-5, with 7 bases aligning to TRBD1. CDR3 length: 13 amino acids. Germline trimming cut 1 base from V and 7 bases from J; bases unmatched to any gene: 1. CDR1 is MGHDK and CDR2 is SYGVNS in the germline V gene. Here the CDR3 reads CASSESRGQPQHF. The CDR3 DNA follows: TGTGCCAGCAGTGAATCCAGGGGGCAGCCCCAGCATTTT.

The V call is TRBV4-1, the J call TRBJ2-1; the D is unclear. CDR3 length: 14 residues. Between the trimmed V and J ends, which lost 1 base and 7 bases, there was a span of 11 bases. CDR1 is MGHRA and CDR2 is YSYEKL in the germline V gene. CDR3 nucleotides: TGCGCCAGCAGCCAAGTGGGATTAGGGAATGAGCAGTTCTTC. Its protein product is CASSQVGLGNEQFF.

This clone was seen only once. The same CDR3 is also encoded by other DNA sequences in this sample. The chain recombines TRBV7-9 with TRBJ2-3; TRBD2 aligns across 11 bases. The CDR3 is 16 amino acids. Germline V gene data show CDR1 as SEHNR and CDR2 as FQNEAQ (reference sequence). Unmatched junction bases numbered 0, after V lost 1 base and J lost 0 bases. The CDR3 region is CASSLGLAGSTDTQYF. The CDR3 DNA follows: TGTGCCAGCAGCTTAGGACTAGCGGGAAGCACAGATACGCAGTATTTT.

This clone was seen only a few times. The chain joins TRBV7-9 to TRBJ2-2, with D tentatively TRBD1 (6 bases). This CDR3 is 14 amino acids long. Trimming stripped 8 bases from V and 6 bases from J, with 16 bases between. Germline loops: CDR1 SEHNR, CDR2 FQNEAQ (reference sequence). CDR3 amino acids: CASPGHGGAGELFF. The CDR3 region has the DNA TGTGCCAGCCCGGGACATGGAGGCGCCGGGGAGCTGTTTTTT. The full variable domain, in which reference TRBV7-9 and TRBJ2-2 provide the parts outside the CDR3, is DTGVSQNPRHKITKRGQNVTFRCDPISEHNRLYWYRQTLGQGPEFLTYFQNEAQLEKSRLLSDRFSAERPKGSFSTLEIQRTEQGDSAMYLCASPGHGGAGELFFGEGSRLTVL.

The chain links TRBV6-6 to TRBJ1-5; D is undetermined. The CDR3 has 14 amino acids. CDR1 is MNHNY, CDR2 SVGAGI, per germline (reference sequence). V gave up 5 bases and J gave up 2 bases, with 10 bases separating them. The CDR3 region is CASSPLGGNQPQHF. The CDR3 nucleotides read TGTGCCAGCAGTCCCCTAGGAGGCAATCAGCCCCAGCATTTT.